This passage covers 23 T cell receptor beta chains from one sample sequenced in a study of blood T cells in healthy people across ages. Together with a sample-barcoded 5' primer, a J-beta primer mix was included in a second PCR lasting roughly 6 to 12 cycles. TCRdb reprocessed the 5' RACE reads via MiXCR and lists one record per CDR3 protein. In the table there are around 970,000 distinct CDR3 sequences, just over 50% of which are singletons. The source material was blood. The receptor set was obtained from a woman in her fifties or sixties in good health.

The chain joins TRBV4-3 to TRBJ2-7, with D possibly matching TRBD2 (5 bases). The CDR3 is 14 residues long. Trimming pared 2 bases from V and 6 bases from J, leaving 14 bases between. Germline V CDR1 and CDR2: LGHNA, YSLEER. The chain's CDR3 is CASSQLSADAEQYF. CDR3 DNA sequence: TGCGCCAGCAGCCAACTTAGCGCCGACGCCGAGCAGTACTTC.

Worth noting for this clonotype: One junction end disagrees with the germline gene, perhaps due to a read error. The chain employs TRBV20-1 and TRBJ2-6, with TRBD1 matching 10 bases. The CDR3 loop spans 18 amino acids. CDR1 DFQATT and CDR2 SNEGSKA come from the germline V gene (reference sequence). The CDR3 DNA reads TGCAGCGCTAGAGATTCCCGGACAGGGGGCTCTGGGGCCAACGTCCTGACTTTC. It yields the protein CSARDSRTGGSGANVLTF.

This sequence joins TRBV27 and TRBJ1-4; no clear D. This CDR3 region has 15 residues. The V gene lost 6 bases and the J gene lost 5 bases, with 16 bases spanning the gap. CDR1 and CDR2 (germline): MNHEY, SMNVEV (reference sequence). The CDR3, as DNA: TGTGCCAGCAGGGGCCGGGATTTCGGAAATGAAAAACTGTTTTTT. Protein sequence: CASRGRDFGNEKLFF.

V is TRBV13 and J is TRBJ2-4; possibly TRBD1 for D (6 bases). The DNA end lines up better with TRBJ2-7; the J call may be wrong. The CDR3 has 15 residues. Germline CDR1 and CDR2: PRHDT and FYEKMQ (reference sequence). Here the CDR3 DNA reads TGTGCCAGCAGCCTTAGCAGGGACAAAACTTACGAGCAGTACTTC. Protein sequence: CASSLSRDKTYEQYF.

Only one count was recorded for this clonotype. The chain is built from TRBV9 and TRBJ2-4; no definite D call. TRBJ2-7 explains the end of the DNA better; the J call may be wrong. This CDR3 has 14 residues. Germline CDR1 is SGDLS and CDR2 is YYNGEE. The CDR3 region has the DNA TGTGCCAGCAGCCCCCGGAGAACTCCTTACGAGCAGTACTTC. This gives the protein CASSPRRTPYEQYF.

The gene calls are TRBV21-1 and TRBJ2-7; no DNA check was done on the table's D call, TRBD1. TRBV21-1 is a documented pseudogene. The CDR3 is 15 amino acids. The CDR3 reads CASSKKRTGGSEQYF. CDR3 nucleotides: TGTGCCAGCAGCAAAAAGCGGACAGGGGGCTCCGAGCAGTACTTC.

V is TRBV27 and J is TRBJ1-2, with 7 positions matching TRBD1. This CDR3 has 13 residues. Losses at the gene ends were 6 bases for V and 4 bases for J; bases not matched to a gene: 5. Germline CDR1 and CDR2: MNHEY and SMNVEV (reference sequence). The CDR3, as DNA: TGTGCCAGCAGGACCGGGACAGTCTATGGCTACACCTTC. It yields the protein CASRTGTVYGYTF.

Only a few counts were recorded for this clonotype. V is TRBV24-1 and J is TRBJ2-7; 13 bases are shared with TRBD2. The CDR3 spans 16 residues. Germline assignment: CDR1 KGHDR and CDR2 SFDVKD. Trimming at V came to 4 bases and at J to 7 bases, leaving 9 bases not matched to a gene. CDR3 sequence reads: CATSEGGTSGTCEQYF. DNA of the CDR3: TGTGCCACCAGTGAAGGAGGGACTAGCGGGACCTGTGAGCAGTACTTC.

The rearrangement joins TRBV29-1 to TRBJ2-6; a possible D gene is TRBD2 (5 bases). The length of the CDR3 is 14 residues. V shed 6 bases and J shed 0 bases, with 9 bases lying between them. Germline assignment: CDR1 SQVTM and CDR2 ANQGSEA. The CDR3 spells CSVGISSGANVLTF. The CDR3 region has the DNA TGCAGCGTCGGGATAAGCTCTGGGGCCAACGTCCTGACTTTC.

The chain links TRBV28 to TRBJ2-2, with D tentatively TRBD2 (6 bases). V gave up 6 bases and J gave up 4 bases, with 12 bases separating them. CDR3 length: 14 amino acids. The V gene's germline CDR1 is MDHEN and CDR2 SYDVKM. CDR3 DNA sequence: TGTGCCAGCAGCCCGGTCGGGGGCACCGGGGAGCTGTTTTTT. It yields the protein CASSPVGGTGELFF.

The gene calls are TRBV28 and TRBJ1-2; D possibly corresponds to TRBD1 (5 bases). The CDR3 loop spans 14 amino acids. The V gene's germline CDR1 is MDHEN and CDR2 SYDVKM. Trimming stripped 3 bases from V and 0 bases from J, with 8 bases between. The CDR3, as DNA: TGTGCCAGCAGTTTCAGGGCAGCTAACTATGGCTACACCTTC. Amino acids: CASSFRAANYGYTF.

V is TRBV10-3 and J is TRBJ2-3; 8 bases match TRBD2. V shed 4 bases and J 4 bases; nucleotides not matched to a gene: 10. The V gene's germline CDR1 is ENHRY and CDR2 SYGVKD. The CDR3 spans 16 residues. The CDR3 region is CAISVGSSGSADTQYF. As DNA, the CDR3 is TGTGCCATCAGTGTCGGCTCTAGCGGGTCCGCAGATACGCAGTATTTT.

The chain employs TRBV7-2 and TRBJ1-6; D remains ambiguous. Germline-derived CDR1 and CDR2 are SGHTA and FQGNSA. This CDR3 contains 11 residues. V was shortened by 1 base and J by 13 bases, with 5 bases between the two germline ends. The CDR3 region is CASSLGAPLHF. The CDR3, as DNA: TGTGCCAGCAGCTTAGGGGCCCCCCTCCACTTT.

This clonotype has only a few counts. The chain links TRBV20-1 to TRBJ2-7; the D is unclear. CDR3 size: 12 residues. The ends were cut back, 3 bases at V and 3 bases at J, with 9 bases in the middle. Looked up from germline, CDR1 is DFQATT and CDR2 is SNEGSKA (reference sequence). In DNA form, the CDR3 reads TGCAGTGCTAGTGAGGACCTCTACGAGCAGTACTTC. Protein: CSASEDLYEQYF.

This clonotype was detected ten times or more. CDR3 sequence (DNA): TGCAGCGTACAAACGTGGGCCGGCAACGAGCAGTACTTC. Translating gives CSVQTWAGNEQYF. This chain connects TRBV29-1 to TRBJ2-7; D remains unclear. Per the germline V gene, CDR1 is SQVTM and CDR2 is ANQGSEA. Trimming removed 6 bases from V and 5 bases from J, with 17 bases in between. The CDR3 runs to 13 residues.

The chain combines TRBV25-1 with TRBJ2-1; 9 positions agree with TRBD2. The CDR3 sequence is 16 residues long. In germline, CDR1 is MGHDK, CDR2 SYGVNS. V lost 5 bases to trimming and J lost 7 bases; unmatched junction nucleotides: 12. The CDR3, as DNA: TGTGCCAGCAGTCTCGGCGGGAGGGCCCGGAGTAATGAGCAGTTCTTC. Translated: CASSLGGRARSNEQFF. Variable domain in full (rest from reference TRBV25-1 and TRBJ2-1): EADIYQTPRYLVIGTGKKITLECSQTMGHDKMYWYQQDPGMELHLIHYSYGVNSTEKGDLSSESTVSRIRTEHFPLTLESARPSHTSQYLCASSLGGRARSNEQFFGPGTRLTVL.

This clonotype was seen a handful of times. This chain joins TRBV12-3 or TRBV12-4 and TRBJ2-7; D is tentatively TRBD1 or TRBD2 (6 bases each). V was pared by 6 bases and J by 4 bases, with 19 bases between. CDR3 size: 15 residues. For the CDR3, the DNA is TGTGCCAGCAGATCCGGGGGCTATTCCTTATACGAGCAGTACTTC. Residues: CASRSGGYSLYEQYF.

A few counts support this clonotype. This sequence joins TRBV12-3 or TRBV12-4 and TRBJ2-3, with a weak D call TRBD2 (5 bases). This CDR3 has 15 amino acids. V lost 3 bases and J 6 bases, leaving 16 bases between the germline ends. The CDR3 DNA reads TGTGCCAGCAGTTTTGGACGAGCGGTGTCGGATACGCAGTATTTT. Protein product: CASSFGRAVSDTQYF.

The chain recombines TRBV15 with TRBJ2-3; D gene ambiguous. The CDR3 extends over 14 amino acids. V was shortened by 5 bases and J by 1 base, with 10 bases between the two germline ends. Germline lookup yields CDR1 LNHNV and CDR2 YYDKDF (reference sequence). CDR3 nucleotides: TGTGCCACCAGCCGGGTTATGGGCACAGATACGCAGTATTTT. Translated, it gives CATSRVMGTDTQYF.

Points on this clonotype: Since a much larger clone is just one base distant, this may be a read error. The chain uses TRBV29-1 and TRBJ2-1, with a weak D call TRBD1 (6 bases). The J call may be in error: the DNA end matches TRBJ2-7 better. Per germline, CDR1 SQVTM and CDR2 ANQGSEA. The CDR3 is 14 residues long. The chain's CDR3 is CSVSGAGTYNEQYF. Here the CDR3 DNA reads TGCAGCGTTTCAGGGGCAGGAACCTACAATGAGCAGTACTTC.

The chain joins TRBV2 to TRBJ2-2, with TRBD2 matching over 13 bases. The CDR3 extends over 15 amino acids. Germline V gene data show CDR1 as SNHLY and CDR2 as FYNNEI. J lost 8 bases, V lost 7 bases, and 7 bases had no gene match. The CDR3 reads CASKGLAGSEGELFF. CDR3 sequence (DNA): TGTGCCAGCAAGGGACTAGCGGGATCGGAAGGGGAGCTGTTTTTT.

The chain uses TRBV5-1 and TRBJ1-2; 8 nucleotides agree with TRBD1. Germline V gene data show CDR1 as SGHRS and CDR2 as YFSETQ. The CDR3 loop spans 15 amino acids. Trimming removed 4 bases from V and 8 bases from J; junction bases left unmatched: 13. The CDR3 region has the DNA TGCGCCAGCAGCGAGTACCTGGACAGGGCGGACGGCTACACCTTC. Translating it yields CASSEYLDRADGYTF.

The chain joins TRBV10-3 to TRBJ1-5; D might be TRBD1 (5 bases). Trimming removed 10 bases at V and 2 bases at J, with 15 bases between. This CDR3 is 14 amino acids long. Germline loops: CDR1 ENHRY, CDR2 SYGVKD. This CDR3 is CATQLGERNQPQHF. In nucleotides, the CDR3 is TGTGCCACCCAGTTGGGGGAGCGCAATCAGCCCCAGCATTTT.